Reported below is one T cell receptor (beta chain). Its antigen is not known. The repertoire was sequenced with immunoSEQ multiplex PCR; TCRdb's copy has only in-frame clones and lacks some. The sample comprises about 510,000 clones, 95% to 97% of which are singletons, and about 0.057% rests with the top ten. The data belong to a study of shared clonotypes between healthy human individuals. In the study overall: Per donor, three plates held CD4 naive cells, three held CD4 memory, two held CD8 naive and one held CD8 memory.

Study results and caveats: Larger estimated richness was generally seen in naive subsets than in memory subsets.

The germline V gene encodes CDR1 SGHRS and CDR2 YFSETQ. After removal of 4 bases from V and 1 base from J, the junction contained 5 bases not matched to a gene. The CDR3 spans 15 residues. CD4+ cells underwent separation, giving CD45RA+ naive and CD45RA-negative memory subsets. The genes are TRBV5-1 and TRBJ2-5, with 9 bases identical to TRBD2. The sequenced material came from naive CD4+ T cells sorted from blood. The subset: CD45RA+ positively selected. The receptor was isolated from a woman in her 30s in good health. In nucleotides, the CDR3 is TGCGCCAGCAGCCCCGGGACTAGCACCCAAGAGACCCAGTACTTC. It codes for CASSPGTSTQETQYF. Based on the CDR3 plus reference TRBV5-1 and TRBJ2-5, the full variable domain is KAGVTQTPRYLIKTRGQQVTLSCSPISGHRSVSWYQQTPGQGLQFLFEYFSETQRNKGNFPGRFSGRQFSNSRSEMNVSTLELGDSALYLCASSPGTSTQETQYFGPGTRLLVL.